This T cell receptor (beta chain) was observed in a study of blood T cell repertoires in COVID-19. Study-level information: Acute-phase and convalescent COVID-19 samples originated in the United States, Italy and Spain. T cells, B-cell-depleted T cells, or PBMCs provided the cDNA or gDNA that served as material.

The CDR3 sequence is 17 residues long. The V gene lost 3 bases and the J gene lost 10 bases, with 22 bases spanning the gap. Germline values: CDR1 MNHNS, CDR2 SASEGT. Per the original methods: Amplification of reference gene primers was used by the study to estimate nucleated cell counts. The assay was immunoSEQ multiplex PCR, and TCRdb's table has in-frame clones only and misses some. The V and J calls and clone size were taken over from that table, and D and trimming were inferred from the DNA. The sample has around 200,000 clones; about 76% are singletons. Seattle patients were enrolled during active infection and followed longitudinally.

The chain links TRBV6-1 to TRBJ1-6, with D perhaps TRBD1 (6 bases). Sequencing used peripheral blood. This receptor was obtained from a woman aged 40-49 years with COVID-19, enrolled during active disease. The CDR3 spells CASSDPRPRGTRSPLHF. Written as DNA, the CDR3 is TGTGCCAGCAGTGACCCCCGTCCCAGGGGTACAAGATCACCCCTCCACTTT.